This TCR beta chain was recorded in a study of CD8+ T cells in alopecia areata. Deletions cut 5 bases from V and 2 bases from J, with 16 bases between. The CDR3 length is 14 residues. The V gene's germline CDR1 is SQVTM and CDR2 ANQGSEA. Specified treatment: oral pan-JAK inhibitor, 5-10 mg twice daily. RNA was isolated and reverse transcribed to cDNA, the sequencing template. Some clones are missing from TCRdb's copy, which holds only in-frame ones; the method was immunoSEQ multiplex PCR. Among approximately 280,000 clones listed, over 45% were seen once. The sample here was CD4+ T cells sorted from blood, taken at week 24, from a patient treated with tofacitinib. This chain links TRBV29-1 with TRBJ2-7; D is perhaps TRBD2 (6 bases). This sequence was found in a human donor with alopecia areata. In DNA, the CDR3 is TGCAGCGTTCGCCCGGGGGTCCCCACCTACGAGCAGTACTTC. Its protein product is CSVRPGVPTYEQYF.